This entry describes one TCR beta chain. Its antigen is not known. This specimen comes from a study of PD-1 blockade in mismatch repair-deficient tumors. For the study at large: Patients had approximately 12 mismatch repair-deficient cancer types, all previously treated and progressing.

TCRdb's table, derived via immunoSEQ multiplex PCR, lists solely in-frame clones and lacks some. The table records 100,000 to 150,000 clones, approximately 90% of them present only once. Study-wide results and limits: After pembrolizumab, tumor-resident clones rose rapidly, then generally contracted before radiologic responses.

The V end lost 3 bases, the J end lost 7 bases, and 13 bases lay between the germline ends. CDR3 length: 14 residues. Germline V gene data show CDR1 as KGHSH and CDR2 as LQKENI. Every patient had mismatch repair deficiency by PCR or immunohistochemistry. A few pembrolizumab responders had their TCRs sequenced. This clonotype originated in an adult with mismatch repair-deficient cancer. The sample in question was peripheral blood, obtained 44 weeks after starting pembrolizumab. The rearrangement links TRBV18 to TRBJ1-5; a possible D gene is TRBD1 (6 bases). In DNA, the CDR3 is TGTGCCAGCTCACCGACAGGCTTAAGACAGCCCCAGCATTTT. Protein: CASSPTGLRQPQHF. Full variable domain (outside the CDR3, taken from reference TRBV18 and TRBJ1-5): NAGVMQNPRHLVRRRGQEARLRCSPMKGHSHVYWYRQLPEEGLKFMVYLQKENIIDESGMPKERFSAEFPKEGPSILRIQQVVRGDSAAYFCASSPTGLRQPQHFGDGTRLSIL.